This T cell receptor beta chain came from a study of neurological immune-mediated disorders (dated by TCRdb to between 2017 and 2020). At the level of the whole study: Among the roughly 34 multiple sclerosis patients, relapsing-remitting MS was present in 31 and secondary progressive MS was present in 3. Peripheral blood TCR-beta repertoires from HTLV-I-associated myelopathy (HAM/TSP) patients, multiple sclerosis patients and healthy controls were compared by UMI-based sequencing. The roughly 100 TCR-beta libraries covered PBMC samples along with longitudinal samples, technical triplicates, and paired sorted CD4+ and CD8+ T-cell subsets. The cohort included some 66 subjects: roughly 15 with HAM/TSP, roughly 35 with multiple sclerosis, and around 20 healthy controls.

Findings and caveats that apply to the study as a whole: TCR clonal expansion was greatest in HAM/TSP patients and smallest in MS patients, who ranked below even healthy controls. The MS cluster showed no association with clinical or MRI features, and the authors stated that larger cohorts are needed. Across subjects, expanded clones never shared an identical CDR3 amino acid sequence, which suggests that the TCR-beta repertoires in every group were private. Repertoires from 18 of 34 MS patients were grouped by phylogenetic analysis into a cluster of related CDR3 sequences, suggesting a possible repertoire-level signature.

Turning to this clonotype: Its antigen target is currently unknown. Per-base qualities were not stored, and no clone one base away is much larger.

According to the germline V gene, CDR1 reads WSHSY and CDR2 reads SAAADI. The CDR3 holds 20 amino acids from the cysteine to the phenylalanine. The only DNA kept is the CDR3, 60 bases in frame from the first base. Clipping removes 5 bases from V and 2 bases from J, with 17 as the unmatched junction base count. Libraries from unsorted PBMCs were made from 2 million PBMCs kept in RNAlater at -80 degrees C until RNA extraction. Multiple sclerosis patients were enrolled in a US clinical protocol under which disease progression was evaluated by magnetic resonance imaging. Peripheral blood was subjected to Ficoll-Hypaque density gradient centrifugation to isolate PBMCs, which were then cryopreserved in liquid nitrogen. cDNA was synthesized by template-switch 5'RACE using a primer carrying a 10-nucleotide random unique molecular identifier by which each TCR transcript was tagged. Each sequencing run produced over 160 million TCR-beta sequences covering 15-18 subjects. The RNeasy kit was used to extract total RNA. Using the KAPA Real-time Library Amplification kit, TCR-beta VDJ regions were amplified with primers for the TCR constant region and the 5'RACE anchor. A first PCR added sample indexes and Illumina adaptors, and a second PCR then raised library yield. After purification with Ampure beads, the TCR product of roughly 650 bp was size-selected on a 2% E-gel SizeSelection system. Before pooling, library quality was checked on a Bioanalyzer, concentration was measured with Qubit, and libraries were quantified with the Kapa Library Quantification kit. An Illumina HiSeq 2500 sequenced the libraries paired-end 2 x 150 bp. To increase sequence diversity, roughly 23-30% phiX was spiked into each library pool. Concerning the study's data processing: The UMI-based MiGEC pipeline processed quality-filtered reads and removed over 80% of raw TCR sequences during error correction. IMGT germline references were used for aligning VDJ genes, and each clonotype was defined as a unique CDR3 amino acid sequence together with its V-J genes. Clonal expansion, Shannon diversity and CDR3 relatedness were evaluated with VDJtools (CalcPairwiseDistances, ClusterSamples), while phylogenetic trees were built in CLCbio workbench. Using coefficient-of-variation modelling across technical triplicates, the study counted a clone as expanded if it had at least 8 unique UMIs. TCRdb reanalyzed the raw reads on its own, using fastp at Q25 for trimming and MiXCR for clone calling, and kept in-frame beta chains. Each record represents a unique CDR3 protein, reported with the most common genes and DNA among its rows. These V and J calls are TCRdb output, not the study's own analysis. For this sample there are about 71,000 distinct CDR3 sequences; roughly 4.5% appear just once. The biggest ten clones account for around 7% of the sample.

Sequencing used PBMCs. The chain is made from TRBV10-2 and TRBJ2-3, with 12 bases aligning to TRBD2. This receptor was taken from a man aged 25-40 years with multiple sclerosis. The DNA sequence is given as TGCGCCAGCAGTTCCCTTGCTAGCGGGGGGGCCGTTTTTTACACAGATACGCAGTATTTT. Its amino acids are CASSSLASGGAVFYTDTQYF.